The clone carrying this T cell receptor beta chain occurred a few times. The sample holds other DNA sequences that translate to the same CDR3. In the study's own analysis: From reference gene primer amplification, estimates of nucleated cell counts were derived. TCRdb's table, derived via immunoSEQ multiplex PCR, lists solely in-frame clones and lacks some. Clone size and V and J calls were adopted from that table, with D and trimming inferred from the DNA. The sample includes around 100,000 clones, approximately 80% of them seen just once. These data come from a study of blood T cell repertoires in COVID-19. Study summary: Spain, Italy and the United States supplied samples that represented acute and convalescent COVID-19. T cells, B-cell-depleted T cells, or PBMCs supplied cDNA or gDNA.

The V end was cut by 6 bases, the J end by 0 bases, with 9 bases between. The CDR3 is made up of 14 amino acids. Germline values: CDR1 LNHDA, CDR2 SQIVND (reference sequence). The chain combines TRBV19 with TRBJ1-5; TRBD1 is a possible D gene (5 bases). Sequenced: peripheral blood. The receptor comes from a woman aged 70 to 79 with acute or convalescent COVID-19. The DNA of the CDR3 is TGTGCCAGTAGGGGGCAGGGTAGCAATCAGCCCCAGCATTTT. This sequence encodes CASRGQGSNQPQHF. The variable domain in full, with the rest retrieved from reference TRBV19 and TRBJ1-5, is DGGITQSPKYLFRKEGQNVTLSCEQNLNHDAMYWYRQDPGQGLRLIYYSQIVNDFQKGDIAEGYSVSREKKESFPLTVTSAQKNPTAFYLCASRGQGSNQPQHFGDGTRLSIL.